This T cell receptor beta chain was sequenced during a study of T-cell reconstitution after alpha-beta-depleted transplantation in children (dated by TCRdb to the mid-2010s). Concerning the study at large: The study quantitatively tracked T-cell immune reconstitution after TCRalphabeta/CD19-depleted allogeneic hematopoietic cell transplantation in children using TCR repertoire profiling.

The meaning of the sample's treatment or condition label: allogeneic hematopoietic cell transplantation with graft depleted of TCRalphabeta T cells and CD19 B cells. Transplant recipients were children who received TCRalphabeta/CD19-depleted allogeneic hematopoietic cell grafts. Libraries were prepared through PCR. This sample was sequenced with an Illumina HiSeq 2500. To normalize quantification of the TCRbeta repertoire, the TCR libraries were built with molecular barcoding that relied on unique molecular identifiers. TCRdb trimmed the raw reads at Q25, called clones with MiXCR and kept productive beta chains. Merged by CDR3 protein, the rows form single entries marked with the most common genes and DNA. This sample lists about 310,000 distinct CDR3 sequences; 23% were detected once. The ten largest account for 9.5% to 12% of the sample. CDR1 is given as SGHRS and CDR2 as YFSETQ, both from the germline V gene. The germline ends are 12 bases apart after V is trimmed by 1 base and J by 2 bases. The cysteine opens and the phenylalanine closes a CDR3 of 15 amino acids. The read is trimmed to its CDR3 DNA, 45 bases read in frame from base 1.

This clonotype was counted a few times. What this receptor recognizes is not known. It has no much larger one-base neighbor in the sample; base qualities were not kept. Paper-wide results and their limitations: About two months after transplant, the apparently early recovery of alphabetaT-cell counts reportedly depended on just several hundred clones that had expanded rapidly and came from non-depleted graft cells. The high TCRbeta diversity at day 60 in some patients was ascribed to recipient T cells and intrathymic progenitors that had survived conditioning. The frequencies of hyperexpanded clones fell over the following months, and after one year, T-cell counts and TCRbeta diversity were mostly attributed to newly produced T cells.

The receptor was derived from a male patient younger than 18 who had a stem cell transplant for acute lymphoblastic leukemia, so the T cells may come from the graft donor. The chain is encoded by TRBV5-1 joined to TRBJ2-5; TRBD2 might be the D gene, on 6 matching bases. The sample in question was PBMCs, mostly from graft donor cells, obtained 180 days after TCRalphabeta/CD19-depleted stem cell transplant. The sequenced DNA is TGCGCCAGCAGCTTGATCGGGAGAGGACAAGAGACCCAGTACTTC. It encodes CASSLIGRGQETQYF.